Listed below are T cell receptor beta chains from one sample, sequenced in a study of metastatic and nonmetastatic thyroid tumors. TCRdb reanalyzed the PCR reads via MiXCR. Of tens of thousands of clones in the sample, over 25% were seen once. The material sequenced was blood. The receptor source for this set is a male donor with papillary thyroid cancer or a benign thyroid nodule (not recorded which). Some clones in this sample may be carry-over from other donors' samples. Both conserved end residues are part of each CDR3. Each record gives: J gene, V gene, CDR3 protein.

J gene: TRBJ2-5; V gene: TRBV5-5; CDR3 protein: CASSLPRTYQETQYF
J gene: TRBJ2-3; V gene: TRBV6-4; CDR3 protein: CASSDSGTDTRYF
J gene: TRBJ2-2; V gene: TRBV6-1; CDR3 protein: CASSPIASGRDPGTGELFF
J gene: TRBJ2-2; V gene: TRBV20-1; CDR3 protein: CSARRGGGAGELFF
J gene: TRBJ1-5; V gene: TRBV12-3/TRBV12-4; CDR3 protein: CARKPWRGNQHQHF
J gene: TRBJ2-3; V gene: TRBV6-1; CDR3 protein: CASSEATGLADTQYF
J gene: TRBJ2-2; V gene: TRBV11-2; CDR3 protein: CASKQTGMDTGELFF
J gene: TRBJ2-1; V gene: TRBV6-2/TRBV6-3; CDR3 protein: CASSYSGAGGPSEQFF
J gene: TRBJ1-2; V gene: TRBV6-5; CDR3 protein: CASSYRGYGYTF
J gene: TRBJ1-2; V gene: TRBV7-6; CDR3 protein: CASSLDGGSYGYTF
J gene: TRBJ1-1; V gene: TRBV10-2; CDR3 protein: CASFMNTEAFF
J gene: TRBJ1-1; V gene: TRBV20-1; CDR3 protein: CSAPGYVSEAFF
J gene: TRBJ1-2; V gene: TRBV3-1; CDR3 protein: CASSLQGGAGYGYTF
J gene: TRBJ2-7; V gene: TRBV7-8; CDR3 protein: CASSLERARGGGYEQYF
J gene: TRBJ2-2; V gene: TRBV6-2/TRBV6-3; CDR3 protein: CASSYGDSLANTGELFF
J gene: TRBJ1-5; V gene: TRBV30; CDR3 protein: CAWSPRPNNRPQHF
J gene: TRBJ2-1; V gene: TRBV6-2/TRBV6-3; CDR3 protein: CASTLSGGGEQFF
J gene: TRBJ1-4; V gene: TRBV19; CDR3 protein: CASSIQLNEKLFF
J gene: TRBJ2-7; V gene: TRBV20-1; CDR3 protein: CSAREVQGEAVDEQYF
J gene: TRBJ2-7; V gene: TRBV9; CDR3 protein: CASSVGTGSSYEQYF
J gene: TRBJ2-7; V gene: TRBV6-6; CDR3 protein: CASSYSRLAGGYEQYF
J gene: TRBJ2-1; V gene: TRBV27; CDR3 protein: CASRTNVGSYNEQFF
J gene: TRBJ1-5; V gene: TRBV4-2; CDR3 protein: CASRVSQGSNQPQHF
J gene: TRBJ1-1; V gene: TRBV28; CDR3 protein: CASKRSQGAEAFF
J gene: TRBJ1-3; V gene: TRBV28; CDR3 protein: CASNSQGTGNTIYF
J gene: TRBJ1-4; V gene: TRBV4-2; CDR3 protein: CASSQGAGDSEKLFF
J gene: TRBJ2-7; V gene: TRBV7-9; CDR3 protein: CASSPASPDQYF
J gene: TRBJ2-5; V gene: TRBV28; CDR3 protein: CALADSAGETQYF
J gene: TRBJ2-5; V gene: TRBV11-3; CDR3 protein: CASSLGRRELQETQYF
J gene: TRBJ1-6; V gene: TRBV12-3/TRBV12-4; CDR3 protein: CASSAQGGDPSPLHF
J gene: TRBJ1-6; V gene: TRBV5-1; CDR3 protein: CASSLEPGGNSPLHF
J gene: TRBJ1-4; V gene: TRBV4-2; CDR3 protein: CASSQGQGVATNEKLFF
J gene: TRBJ2-2; V gene: TRBV12-3/TRBV12-4; CDR3 protein: CASSPRTGLNTGELFF
J gene: TRBJ2-7; V gene: TRBV11-1; CDR3 protein: CASSLDDGREGLYEQYF
J gene: TRBJ1-5; V gene: TRBV19; CDR3 protein: CASRQDRGTYSNQPQHF
J gene: TRBJ1-1; V gene: TRBV7-3; CDR3 protein: CASSQTPGATEAFF
J gene: TRBJ2-7; V gene: TRBV28; CDR3 protein: CASSLVGGPYEQYF